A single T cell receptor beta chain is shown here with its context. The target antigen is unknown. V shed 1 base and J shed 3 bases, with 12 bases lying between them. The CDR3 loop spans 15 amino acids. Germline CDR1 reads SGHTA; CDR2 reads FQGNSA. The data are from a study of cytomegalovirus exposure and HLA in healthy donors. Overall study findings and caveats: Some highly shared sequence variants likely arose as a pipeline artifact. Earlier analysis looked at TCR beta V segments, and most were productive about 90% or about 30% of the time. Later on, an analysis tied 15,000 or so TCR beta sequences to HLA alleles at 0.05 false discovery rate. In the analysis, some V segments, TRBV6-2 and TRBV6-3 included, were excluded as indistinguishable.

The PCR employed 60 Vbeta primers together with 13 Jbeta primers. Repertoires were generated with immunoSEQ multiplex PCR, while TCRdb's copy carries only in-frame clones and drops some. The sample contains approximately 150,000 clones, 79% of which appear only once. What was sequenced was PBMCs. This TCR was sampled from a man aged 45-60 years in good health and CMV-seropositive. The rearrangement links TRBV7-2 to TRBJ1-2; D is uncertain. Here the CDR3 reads CASSLVGGSDYGYTF. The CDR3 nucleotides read TGTGCCAGCAGCTTAGTAGGAGGGTCCGACTATGGCTACACCTTC.